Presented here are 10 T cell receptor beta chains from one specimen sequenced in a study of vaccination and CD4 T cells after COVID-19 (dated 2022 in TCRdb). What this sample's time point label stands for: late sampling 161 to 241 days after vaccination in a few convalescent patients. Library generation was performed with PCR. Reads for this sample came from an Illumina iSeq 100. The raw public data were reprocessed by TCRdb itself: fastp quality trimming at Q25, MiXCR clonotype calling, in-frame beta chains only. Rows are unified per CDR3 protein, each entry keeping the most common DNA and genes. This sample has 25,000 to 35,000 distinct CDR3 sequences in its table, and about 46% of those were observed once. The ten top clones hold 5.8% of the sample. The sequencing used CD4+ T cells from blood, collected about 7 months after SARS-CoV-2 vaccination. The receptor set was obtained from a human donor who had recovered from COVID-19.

The CDR3 is CASSEGYDTQYF. For the CDR3, the DNA is TGTGCCAGCAGTGAGGGCTACGATACGCAGTATTTT. J is TRBJ2-3 and V is TRBV2; no clear D. Looked up from germline, CDR1 is SNHLY and CDR2 is FYNNEI. V was cut by 3 bases and J by 6 bases, with 7 bases left in between. This CDR3 is built from 12 residues.

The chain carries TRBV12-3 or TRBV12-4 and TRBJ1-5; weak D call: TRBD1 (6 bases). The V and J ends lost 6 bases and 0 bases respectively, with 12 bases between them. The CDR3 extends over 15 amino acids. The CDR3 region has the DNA TGTGCCAGCAGCCCCAACAGGGCTAGCAATCAGCCCCAGCATTTT. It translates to CASSPNRASNQPQHF.

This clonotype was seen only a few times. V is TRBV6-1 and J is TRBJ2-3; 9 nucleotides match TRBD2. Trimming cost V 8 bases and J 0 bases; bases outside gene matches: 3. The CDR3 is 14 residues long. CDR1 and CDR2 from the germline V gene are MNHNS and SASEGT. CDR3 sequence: CASQAGGSTDTQYF. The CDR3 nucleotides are TGTGCCAGCCAAGCGGGGGGAAGCACAGATACGCAGTATTTT.

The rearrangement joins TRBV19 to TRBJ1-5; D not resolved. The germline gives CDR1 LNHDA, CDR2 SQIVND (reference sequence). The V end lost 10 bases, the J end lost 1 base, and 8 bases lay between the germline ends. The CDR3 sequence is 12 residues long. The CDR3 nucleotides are TGTGCCACCAGTAGAAGCAATCAGCCCCAGCATTTT. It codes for CATSRSNQPQHF.

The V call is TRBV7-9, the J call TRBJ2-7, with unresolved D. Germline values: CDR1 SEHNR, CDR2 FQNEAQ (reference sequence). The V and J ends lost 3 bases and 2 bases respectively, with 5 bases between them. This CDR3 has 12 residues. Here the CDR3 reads CASSLETYEQYF. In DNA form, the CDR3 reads TGTGCCAGCAGCTTGGAGACCTACGAGCAGTACTTC.

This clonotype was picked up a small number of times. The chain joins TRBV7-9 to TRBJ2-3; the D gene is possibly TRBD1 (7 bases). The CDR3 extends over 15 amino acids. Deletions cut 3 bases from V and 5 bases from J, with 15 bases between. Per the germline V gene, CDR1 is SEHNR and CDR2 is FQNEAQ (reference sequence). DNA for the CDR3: TGTGCCAGCAGCTTGGCAGGGGGACTTCAAGATACGCAGTATTTT. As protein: CASSLAGGLQDTQYF.

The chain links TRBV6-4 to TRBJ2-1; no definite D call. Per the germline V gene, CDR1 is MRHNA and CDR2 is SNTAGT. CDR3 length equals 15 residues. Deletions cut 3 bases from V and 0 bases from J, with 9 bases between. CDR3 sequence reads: CASSDTSGSYNEQFF. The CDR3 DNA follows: TGTGCCAGCAGTGATACGAGTGGCTCCTACAATGAGCAGTTCTTC.

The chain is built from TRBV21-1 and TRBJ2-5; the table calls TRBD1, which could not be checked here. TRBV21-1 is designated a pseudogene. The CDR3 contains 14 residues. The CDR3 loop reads CASSKGGQQETQYF. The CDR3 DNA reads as TGTGCCAGCAGCAAAGGGGGACAACAAGAGACCCAGTACTTC.

CDR3 nucleotides: TGTGCCAGCAGACTCGACTATCAAGAGACCCAGTACTTC. This sequence encodes CASRLDYQETQYF. The chain employs TRBV6-1 and TRBJ2-5, with TRBD2 as a possible D gene (5 bases). Germline loops: CDR1 MNHNS, CDR2 SASEGT. V gave up 6 bases and J gave up 2 bases, with 10 bases separating them. The CDR3 runs to 13 residues.

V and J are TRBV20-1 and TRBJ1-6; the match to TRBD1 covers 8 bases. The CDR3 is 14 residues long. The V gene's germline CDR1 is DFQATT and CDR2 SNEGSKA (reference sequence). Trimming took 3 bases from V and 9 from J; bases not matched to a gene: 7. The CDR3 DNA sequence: TGCAGTGCTAGCGTCCCCAGGGGGCTTTCACCCCTCCACTTT. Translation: CSASVPRGLSPLHF.